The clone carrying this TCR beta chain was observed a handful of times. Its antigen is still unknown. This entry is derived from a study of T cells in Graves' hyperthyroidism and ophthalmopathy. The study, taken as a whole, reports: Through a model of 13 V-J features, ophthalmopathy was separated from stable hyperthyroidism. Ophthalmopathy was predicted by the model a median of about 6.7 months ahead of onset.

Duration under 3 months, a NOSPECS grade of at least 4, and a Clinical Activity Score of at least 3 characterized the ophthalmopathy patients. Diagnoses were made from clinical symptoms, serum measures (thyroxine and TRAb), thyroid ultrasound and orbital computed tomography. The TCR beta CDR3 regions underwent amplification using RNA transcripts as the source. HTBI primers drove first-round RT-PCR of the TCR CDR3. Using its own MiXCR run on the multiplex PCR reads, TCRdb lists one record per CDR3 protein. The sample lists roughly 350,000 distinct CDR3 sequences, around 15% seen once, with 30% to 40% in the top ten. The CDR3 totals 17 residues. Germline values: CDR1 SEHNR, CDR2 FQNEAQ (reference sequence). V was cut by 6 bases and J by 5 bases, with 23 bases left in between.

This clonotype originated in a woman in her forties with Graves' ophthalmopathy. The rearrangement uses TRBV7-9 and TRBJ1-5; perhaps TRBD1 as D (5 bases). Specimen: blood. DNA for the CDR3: TGTGCCAGCAGTAAAACGAGCGGGGGTCCTGAGGATCAGCCCCAGCATTTT. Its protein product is CASSKTSGGPEDQPQHF.